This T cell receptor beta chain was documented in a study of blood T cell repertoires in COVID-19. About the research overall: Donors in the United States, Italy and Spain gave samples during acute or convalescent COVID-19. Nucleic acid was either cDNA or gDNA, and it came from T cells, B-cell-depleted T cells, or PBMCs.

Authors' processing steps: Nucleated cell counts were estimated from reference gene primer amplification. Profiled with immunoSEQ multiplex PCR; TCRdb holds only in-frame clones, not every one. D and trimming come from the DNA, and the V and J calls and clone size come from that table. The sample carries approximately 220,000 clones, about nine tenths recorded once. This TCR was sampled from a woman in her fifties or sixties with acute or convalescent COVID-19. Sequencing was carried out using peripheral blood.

CDR3 amino acids: CASSISRSNQPQHF. In nucleotides, the CDR3 is TGTGCCAGTAGTATTTCCCGGAGCAATCAGCCCCAGCATTTT. The chain uses TRBV19 and TRBJ1-5, with D unclear. Trimming pared 3 bases from V and 1 base from J, leaving 7 bases between. The germline V gene has CDR1 LNHDA and CDR2 SQIVND (reference sequence). This CDR3 has 14 residues.